This passage covers 28 T cell receptor beta chains from one sample sequenced in a study of T-cell reconstitution after alpha-beta-depleted transplantation in children. As it was prepared, the TCRbeta library received unique molecular identifiers. TCRdb called the PCR reads again in MiXCR, with one record for every CDR3 protein. The sample lists more than 250,000 distinct CDR3 sequences, 9.5% to 10% occurring once. Here the sequenced sample was PBMCs from the stem cell graft donor, taken from the stem cell graft. The receptors come from a human donor who donated a stem cell graft to a child with SCID.

This clonotype showed up just a few times. The chain links TRBV27 to TRBJ1-1; D is perhaps TRBD1 (5 bases). Germline lookup yields CDR1 MNHEY and CDR2 SMNVEV (reference sequence). This CDR3 contains 14 residues. V lost 5 bases and J 5 bases, leaving 15 bases between the germline ends. The CDR3 bases are TGTGCCAGCAGTGGGACGGCCCGCGCTACTGAAGCTTTCTTT. It yields the protein CASSGTARATEAFF.

This clonotype turned up a few times. The chain combines TRBV7-9 with TRBJ1-1, with 11 bases matching TRBD1. The length of the CDR3 is 15 residues. CDR1 is SEHNR, CDR2 FQNEAQ, per germline (reference sequence). Trimming cost V 4 bases and J 6 bases; bases outside gene matches: 7. CDR3 residues: CASSSHGQGASEAFF. Written as DNA, the CDR3 is TGTGCCAGCAGCTCGCACGGACAGGGGGCCTCTGAAGCTTTCTTT.

This clonotype was seen ten or more times. V and J are TRBV5-5 and TRBJ1-4; D unresolved. Trimming pared 0 bases from V and 0 bases from J, leaving 9 bases between. This CDR3 contains 16 residues. CDR1 SGHKS and CDR2 YYEKEE come from the germline V gene (reference sequence). CDR3 sequence reads: CASSLAIGSTNEKLFF. CDR3 DNA sequence: TGTGCCAGCAGCTTGGCCATCGGCTCAACTAATGAAAAACTGTTTTTT.

The chain is built from TRBV6-5 and TRBJ2-3; no firm D call. CDR3 length equals 14 residues. Germline V gene data show CDR1 as MNHEY and CDR2 as SVGAGI. V was pared by 2 bases and J by 6 bases, with 12 bases between. The CDR3 loop reads CASSYVGPQDTQYF. The CDR3 bases are TGTGCCAGCAGTTACGTAGGCCCGCAGGATACGCAGTATTTT.

V is TRBV5-1 and J is TRBJ2-3; 7 bases fit TRBD1. V shed 7 bases and J 0 bases; nucleotides not matched to a gene: 17. The CDR3 runs to 18 residues. CDR1 is SGHRS, CDR2 YFSETQ, per germline. The CDR3 DNA sequence: TGCGCCAGCGCCCCGGACCCTTTCCGACAGGGAAGCACAGATACGCAGTATTTT. Its translation: CASAPDPFRQGSTDTQYF. Full variable domain (remainder filled in from reference TRBV5-1 and TRBJ2-3): KAGVTQTPRYLIKTRGQQVTLSCSPISGHRSVSWYQQTPGQGLQFLFEYFSETQRNKGNFPGRFSGRQFSNSRSEMNVSTLELGDSALYLCASAPDPFRQGSTDTQYFGPGTRLTVL.

The J gene is TRBJ1-1, the V gene TRBV5-1; D perhaps matches TRBD1 (5 bases). With 4 bases removed from V and 4 bases from J, the gap between germline ends came to 14 bases. This CDR3 is built from 14 residues. Germline V gene lookup returns CDR1 SGHRS and CDR2 YFSETQ. CDR3 in amino acids: CASSPVGGSTEAFF. The CDR3 nucleotides are TGCGCCAGCAGCCCGGTGGGGGGAAGCACTGAAGCTTTCTTT.

This chain links TRBV12-3 or TRBV12-4 with TRBJ1-6; D unclear. Between the trimmed V and J ends, which lost 7 bases and 0 bases, there was a span of 10 bases. This CDR3 spans 15 amino acids. The CDR3: CASTPGGSYNSPLHF. CDR3 coding DNA: TGTGCCAGCACCCCGGGTGGCTCCTATAATTCACCCCTCCACTTT.

CDR3 residues: CASSLELASGGSTDTQYF. The DNA for the CDR3 is TGCGCCAGCAGCTTGGAGCTGGCTAGCGGGGGGAGCACAGATACGCAGTATTTT. The chain combines TRBV5-1 with TRBJ2-3; TRBD2 agrees at 11 bases. This CDR3 has 18 amino acids. Germline lookup yields CDR1 SGHRS and CDR2 YFSETQ. Trimming removed 0 bases from V and 0 bases from J; junction bases left unmatched: 6.

In its sample, this clonotype was seen many times. The V and J genes are TRBV11-2 and TRBJ2-2; D call uncertain. Germline-derived CDR1 and CDR2 are SGHAT and FQNNGV. This CDR3 has 13 amino acids. Deletions cut 5 bases from V and 9 bases from J, with 13 bases between. CDR3 sequence (DNA): TGTGCCAGCAGCCTCCGGTCTGGCAGGGAGCTGTTTTTT. Translated, it gives CASSLRSGRELFF. The entire variable domain, with the rest obtained from reference TRBV11-2 and TRBJ2-2, is as follows: EAGVAQSPRYKIIEKRQSVAFWCNPISGHATLYWYQQILGQGPKLLIQFQNNGVVDDSQLPKDRFSAERLKGVDSTLKIQPAKLEDSAVYLCASSLRSGRELFFGEGSRLTVL.

This clonotype turned up a few times. This chain uses TRBV9 with TRBJ2-7; maybe TRBD1 (6 bases). Germline CDR1 reads SGDLS; CDR2 reads YYNGEE. The CDR3 consists of 16 residues. Trimming left V 3 bases short and J 2 bases short, with 18 bases between. The CDR3 protein is CASSARDIWETYEQYF. As DNA, the CDR3 is TGTGCCAGCAGCGCGAGGGACATTTGGGAGACCTACGAGCAGTACTTC.

The chain carries TRBV3-1 and TRBJ2-2; no clear D. This CDR3 has 15 residues. Trimming took 2 bases from V and 0 from J, leaving 7 bases between them. CDR1 is LGHDT and CDR2 is YNNKEL in the germline V gene (reference sequence). The CDR3 sequence: CASSQSLPNTGELFF. The DNA of the CDR3 is TGTGCCAGCAGCCAATCGCTCCCGAACACCGGGGAGCTGTTTTTT.

The chain joins TRBV6-1 to TRBJ1-2; 7 bases are shared with TRBD1. The V segment lost 5 bases and the J segment 6 bases; nucleotides outside the gene matches: 6. The CDR3 covers 13 residues. Per the germline V gene, CDR1 is MNHNS and CDR2 is SASEGT. Written as DNA, the CDR3 is TGTGCCAGCAGTCGTCCCAGGGGGAATGGCTACACCTTC. It codes for CASSRPRGNGYTF.

This clonotype appeared a few times. V usage is TRBV4-1 and J usage is TRBJ1-1, with no clear D. The CDR3 extends over 13 amino acids. The V end was cut by 1 base, the J end by 5 bases, with 8 bases between. Germline loops: CDR1 MGHRA, CDR2 YSYEKL. The CDR3 DNA is TGCGCCAGCAGCCAAGGAGGGTGGACTGAAGCTTTCTTT. The encoded protein is CASSQGGWTEAFF.

The V and J genes are TRBV15 and TRBJ1-5, with 7 bases that match TRBD1. The CDR3 is 14 residues long. With V trimmed by 4 bases and J by 7 bases, 7 bases remained unmatched. Germline-derived CDR1 and CDR2 are LNHNV and YYDKDF (reference sequence). The CDR3 reads CATSTQDRIQPQHF. The CDR3 bases are TGTGCCACCAGCACTCAGGACAGGATACAGCCCCAGCATTTT.

This clonotype occurred a few times. V usage is TRBV20-1 and J usage is TRBJ1-1; D is undetermined. Germline CDR1 is DFQATT and CDR2 is SNEGSKA (reference sequence). This CDR3 region has 15 residues. Trimming cost V 3 bases and J 0 bases, with 14 bases left between them. CDR3 in amino acids: CSARVGNNLNTEAFF. The CDR3 nucleotides read TGCAGTGCTAGGGTGGGGAATAACCTGAACACTGAAGCTTTCTTT.

The chain has TRBV3-1 and TRBJ1-1; D ambiguous. The V gene lost 4 bases and the J gene lost 4 bases, with 10 bases spanning the gap. The CDR3 runs to 13 residues. Germline loops: CDR1 LGHDT, CDR2 YNNKEL (reference sequence). The CDR3 DNA reads TGTGCCAGCAGCCCGAGGGTCAGCACTGAAGCTTTCTTT. Amino acids: CASSPRVSTEAFF. Full variable domain (missing parts from reference TRBV3-1 and TRBJ1-1): DTAVSQTPKYLVTQMGNDKSIKCEQNLGHDTMYWYKQDSKKFLKIMFSYNNKELIINETVPNRFSPKSPDKAHLNLHINSLELGDSAVYFCASSPRVSTEAFFGQGTRLTVV.

This clonotype was counted ten times or more. The chain employs TRBV20-1 and TRBJ2-2; 7 bases agree with TRBD1. CDR3 length: 15 residues. Trimming cost V 2 bases and J 6 bases; bases outside gene matches: 9. Germline lookup yields CDR1 DFQATT and CDR2 SNEGSKA (reference sequence). DNA for the CDR3: TGCAGTGCTAGATCCATCGGGACAGCTCCCGGGGAGCTGTTTTTT. Translation gives CSARSIGTAPGELFF.

Many counts were recorded for this clonotype. Relative to the germline gene, one junction end is altered; a read error may explain this. The chain joins TRBV9 to TRBJ1-2; D unresolved. Germline CDR1 reads SGDLS; CDR2 reads YYNGEE. This CDR3 has 10 amino acids. CDR3 residues: CASSPNPHLF. The CDR3 DNA follows: TGTGCCAGCAGCCCGAACCCTCACCTATTC.

The chain carries TRBV7-6 and TRBJ2-7; D gene unclear. From germline, CDR1 is SGHVS and CDR2 FNYEAQ. Trimming removed 2 bases at V and 2 bases at J, with 13 bases between. The CDR3 is made up of 15 amino acids. The CDR3 nucleotides read TGTGCCAGCAGCTTAAGCTCAGAACCTACCTACGAGCAGTACTTC. Amino acid sequence: CASSLSSEPTYEQYF.

This clonotype was recorded at least ten times. The rearrangement uses TRBV20-1 and TRBJ2-3; 9 positions match TRBD2. CDR3 size: 19 residues. The germline CDR1 and CDR2 sequences are DFQATT and SNEGSKA (reference sequence). V lost 0 bases to trimming and J lost 6 bases; unmatched junction nucleotides: 19. In DNA, the CDR3 is TGCAGTGCTAGAGAGGCTAGCGGGGAAAATTGGGCAATTAGGGATACGCAGTATTTT. Translating it yields CSAREASGENWAIRDTQYF.

This clonotype appeared a few times. The CDR3 is CAWRGERTGELFF. Written as DNA, the CDR3 is TGTGCCTGGCGGGGCGAGAGGACCGGGGAGCTGTTTTTT. This chain uses TRBV27 with TRBJ2-2, with TRBD2 as a possible D gene (6 bases). This CDR3 is 13 amino acids long. Per germline, CDR1 MNHEY and CDR2 SMNVEV (reference sequence). V was trimmed by 11 bases and J by 5 bases, leaving 15 bases between them.

The table lists this clonotype with a few counts. The rearrangement links TRBV5-5 to TRBJ2-7; possibly TRBD1 or TRBD2 for D (5 bases each). Germline CDR1 SGHKS, CDR2 YYEKEE (reference sequence). The CDR3 loop spans 14 amino acids. V lost 4 bases and J lost 1, with 12 bases in between. The CDR3 sequence is CASSTRDGSYEQYF. In DNA, the CDR3 is TGTGCCAGCAGCACCCGGGACGGTTCCTACGAGCAGTACTTC.

The genes are TRBV20-1 and TRBJ2-1; 9 nucleotides align to TRBD2. The CDR3 totals 13 residues. V gave up 7 bases and J gave up 6 bases; unmatched junction bases: 7. CDR1 is DFQATT and CDR2 is SNEGSKA in the germline V gene (reference sequence). The CDR3 sequence is CSVSGGDSNEQFF. The CDR3 DNA follows: TGCAGTGTTAGCGGGGGAGATTCCAATGAGCAGTTCTTC.

The V and J genes are TRBV7-8 and TRBJ2-5, with no clear D. This CDR3 is 13 amino acids long. Germline CDR1 is SGHVS and CDR2 is FQNEAQ. Between the trimmed V and J ends, which lost 6 bases and 5 bases, there was a span of 13 bases. CDR3 sequence (DNA): TGTGCCAGCAGTTACCGCCTACGGGAGACCCAGTACTTC. Its translation: CASSYRLRETQYF.

This clonotype has only one observation. A junction boundary mismatches the germline segment, possibly from a read error. This rearrangement joins TRBV20-1 to TRBJ2-7; the D gene is possibly TRBD1 (6 bases). CDR3 length: 15 residues. Germline-derived CDR1 and CDR2 are DFQATT and SNEGSKA (reference sequence). The CDR3 DNA is TGCTGTGCTAGAGATTTCCAGGGGATGCTCTACGAGCAGTACTTC. Its protein product is CCARDFQGMLYEQYF.

To note about this clonotype: A single base separates this from a much larger clone, so it may be a read error. Since the CDR3 does not end with the conserved phenylalanine or tryptophan, this likely comes from a read error. This chain joins TRBV12-3 or TRBV12-4 and TRBJ2-7; D remains ambiguous. This CDR3 spans 13 amino acids. With 2 bases removed from V and 4 bases from J, the gap between germline ends came to 9 bases. CDR3 sequence: CASSLYSPYEQYL. The CDR3 DNA follows: TGTGCCAGCAGTTTATATTCTCCATACGAGCAGTACCTC.

The chain carries TRBV15 and TRBJ2-4; tentative D call: TRBD2 (7 bases). V lost 0 bases to trimming and J lost 0 bases, with 15 bases between them. CDR3 length equals 18 residues. Germline CDR1 reads LNHNV; CDR2 reads YYDKDF (reference sequence). CDR3 in amino acids: CATSRDLGGLGAKNIQYF. The CDR3, as DNA: TGTGCCACCAGCAGAGATCTCGGGGGGCTGGGAGCCAAAAACATTCAGTACTTC.

This clonotype was seen a few times. The V and J genes are TRBV5-1 and TRBJ2-3; 9 bases agree with TRBD2. The CDR3 sequence is 17 residues long. V lost 2 bases to trimming and J lost 4 bases; unmatched junction nucleotides: 11. Germline CDR1 reads SGHRS; CDR2 reads YFSETQ. The CDR3 spells CASSLGQAGGTSDTQYF. The CDR3 DNA is TGCGCCAGCAGCTTAGGACAGGCGGGGGGGACGTCAGATACGCAGTATTTT. Complete variable domain (other parts from reference TRBV5-1 and TRBJ2-3): KAGVTQTPRYLIKTRGQQVTLSCSPISGHRSVSWYQQTPGQGLQFLFEYFSETQRNKGNFPGRFSGRQFSNSRSEMNVSTLELGDSALYLCASSLGQAGGTSDTQYFGPGTRLTVL.